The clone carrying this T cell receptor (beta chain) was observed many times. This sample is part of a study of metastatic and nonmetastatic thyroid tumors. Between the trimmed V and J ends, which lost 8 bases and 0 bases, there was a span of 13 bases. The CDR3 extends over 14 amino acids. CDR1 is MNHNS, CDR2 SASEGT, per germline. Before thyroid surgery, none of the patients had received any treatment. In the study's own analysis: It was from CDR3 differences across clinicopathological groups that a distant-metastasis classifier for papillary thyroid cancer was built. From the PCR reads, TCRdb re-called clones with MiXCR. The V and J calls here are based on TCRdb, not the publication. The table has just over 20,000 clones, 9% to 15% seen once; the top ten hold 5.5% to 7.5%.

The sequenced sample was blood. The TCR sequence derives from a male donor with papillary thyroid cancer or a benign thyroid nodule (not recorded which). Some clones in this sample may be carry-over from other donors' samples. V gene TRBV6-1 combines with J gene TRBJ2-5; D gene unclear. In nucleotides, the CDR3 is TGTGCCAGCTGTCTGGAGATTCACCAAGAGACCCAGTACTTC. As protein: CASCLEIHQETQYF.